This T cell receptor beta chain was retrieved from a study of T cells after yellow fever vaccination. TCRdb used MiXCR to reprocess the 5' RACE reads, holding one entry per CDR3 protein. The sample carries around 600,000 distinct CDR3 sequences, 9% to 15% recorded once. V gave up 10 bases and J gave up 0 bases, with 8 bases separating them. Germline CDR1 reads SGDLS; CDR2 reads YYNGEE. The length of the CDR3 is 12 residues. The TCR was taken from a man aged 25-40 years who received the YFV17D yellow fever vaccine. The chain joins TRBV9 to TRBJ1-3; D remains unclear. This material consisted of PBMCs, taken on the day of the yellow fever booster vaccination. CDR3 sequence: CAPGLSGNTIYF. CDR3 coding DNA: TGTGCCCCCGGCCTCTCTGGAAACACCATATATTTT. Combining the CDR3 with reference TRBV9 and TRBJ1-3 gives the whole variable domain DSGVTQTPKHLITATGQRVTLRCSPRSGDLSVYWYQQSLDQGLQFLIQYYNGEERAKGNILERFSAQQFPDLHSELNLSSLELGDSALYFCAPGLSGNTIYFGEGSWLTVV.